Following are 9 T cell receptor beta chains from one sample sequenced in a study of cytotoxic CD8 clonotypes in ibrutinib-treated CLL. Sequencing was performed with immunoSEQ multiplex PCR; in TCRdb, only in-frame clones are kept and a portion is missing. The data hold about 140,000 clones, with approximately 90% observed a single time. The sequenced sample was PBMCs, obtained after 12 months of ibrutinib treatment. These receptors came from a human donor with chronic lymphocytic leukemia.

The chain recombines TRBV28 with TRBJ1-1; possibly TRBD1 for D (5 bases). Germline loops: CDR1 MDHEN, CDR2 SYDVKM. Trimming cost V 6 bases and J 5 bases, with 13 bases left between them. The CDR3 covers 13 residues. The CDR3 here is CASSQTDLTEAFF. DNA for the CDR3: TGTGCCAGCAGCCAGACAGACCTGACTGAAGCTTTCTTT.

The chain joins TRBV12-5 to TRBJ2-1; D gene ambiguous. CDR3 length: 13 amino acids. The ends were cut back, 9 bases at V and 0 bases at J, with 9 bases in the middle. CDR1 and CDR2 from the germline V gene are LGHNT and FRNRAP. The CDR3 reads CASTRSSYNEQFF. Written as DNA, the CDR3 is TGTGCTAGCACCCGGAGCTCCTACAATGAGCAGTTCTTC.

This clone was recorded many times. The CDR3 sequence: CASSLNWASGNTIYF. DNA for the CDR3: TGTGCCAGCAGCTTAAATTGGGCTAGTGGAAACACCATATATTTT. The chain uses TRBV11-2 and TRBJ1-3, with D unclear. The V end lost 2 bases, the J end lost 3 bases, and 11 bases lay between the germline ends. This CDR3 has 15 residues. Germline CDR1 is SGHAT and CDR2 is FQNNGV.

This rearrangement joins TRBV27 to TRBJ2-7; tentative D call: TRBD2 (6 bases). CDR1 MNHEY and CDR2 SMNVEV come from the germline V gene (reference sequence). Trimming stripped 4 bases from V and 6 bases from J, with 28 bases between. The CDR3 is made up of 18 amino acids. The CDR3 spells CASSSPGRRAPGFSEQYF. The CDR3 bases are TGTGCCAGCAGTTCGCCGGGACGGAGGGCGCCGGGATTTTCCGAGCAGTACTTC.

The gene calls are TRBV9 and TRBJ1-1; TRBD1 aligns across 7 bases. The CDR3 covers 13 residues. Germline lookup yields CDR1 SGDLS and CDR2 YYNGEE. The ends lost 0 bases at V and 6 bases at J; junction bases unmatched: 2. The CDR3 protein is CASSVGQGAEAFF. CDR3 DNA: TGTGCCAGCAGCGTAGGACAGGGCGCTGAAGCTTTCTTT.

The chain links TRBV7-3 to TRBJ1-2; 9 bases match TRBD1. The CDR3 loop spans 13 amino acids. The germline CDR1 and CDR2 sequences are SGHTA and FQGTGA. V gave up 3 bases and J gave up 6 bases; unmatched junction bases: 2. CDR3 nucleotides: TGTGCCAGCAGCTTGGGGACAGGGAATGGCTACACCTTC. This sequence encodes CASSLGTGNGYTF.

The chain carries TRBV27 and TRBJ1-4; D is ambiguous. The length of the CDR3 is 13 residues. V was shortened by 5 bases and J by 6 bases, with 10 bases between the two germline ends. The germline gives CDR1 MNHEY, CDR2 SMNVEV (reference sequence). CDR3 region: CASSIRRDEKLFF. CDR3 nucleotide sequence: TGTGCCAGCAGTATTAGACGGGATGAAAAACTGTTTTTT.

The V and J genes are TRBV27 and TRBJ1-4; 8 bases are shared with TRBD1. Per the germline V gene, CDR1 is MNHEY and CDR2 is SMNVEV (reference sequence). The CDR3 runs 17 residues. J was trimmed by 1 base and V by 5 bases; bases with no gene match: 9. CDR3 amino acids: CASSPGQGKITNEKLFF. CDR3 bases: TGTGCCAGCAGTCCTGGACAGGGTAAAATAACTAATGAAAAACTGTTTTTT.

In the case of this clone: Other DNA sequences of this sample code for an identical CDR3. This chain connects TRBV9 to TRBJ2-5; 8 bases map to TRBD1. Germline CDR1 SGDLS, CDR2 YYNGEE. This CDR3 comprises 15 residues. Losses at the gene ends were 3 bases for V and 3 bases for J; bases not matched to a gene: 7. Here the CDR3 DNA reads TGTGCCAGCAGCGGATCCACAGGGGGGAAAGAGACCCAGTACTTC. It encodes CASSGSTGGKETQYF.